A selection of T cell receptor beta chains follows, all from one sample in a study of T-cell reconstitution after alpha-beta-depleted transplantation in children. One entry per CDR3 protein, called by TCRdb with MiXCR from the PCR reads. The sample has around 670,000 distinct CDR3 sequences; over 10% are singletons. The material sequenced was PBMCs, taken before TCRalphabeta/CD19-depleted stem cell transplant. The receptors shown here come from a girl between 2 and 10 years old with congenital amegakaryocytic thrombocytopenia, due to receive a stem cell transplant. Both conserved end residues are part of each CDR3. The listing skips clone size in some rows; elsewhere it reads once, few, many or a size class.

j_call v_call clone_size cdr3_aa
TRBJ2-5 TRBV29-1 many CSDGTSGRVETQYF
TRBJ2-5 TRBV7-9 few CASSLASLAGEGETQYF
TRBJ2-5 TRBV4-1 few CASSQLHTQETQYF
TRBJ2-7 TRBV6-5 many CASSYTLAGASEQYF
TRBJ2-7 TRBV11-2 few CASSPDSLSYEQYF
TRBJ2-3 TRBV4-2 few CASSRGGPGGADTQYF
TRBJ2-7 TRBV20-1 few CSAWGLAGEPGEQYF
TRBJ2-3 TRBV7-2 many CASSLLGGTATDTQYF
TRBJ2-1 TRBV24-1 many CATSEGLAGYNEQFF
TRBJ2-2 TRBV27 few CASSLLVTSINTGELFF
TRBJ2-7 TRBV12-3/TRBV12-4 many CASSPRTSGDEQYF
TRBJ2-5 TRBV5-1 many CASSLAIWGETQYF
TRBJ2-1 TRBV12-3/TRBV12-4 many CASSYGGSFAPQFF
TRBJ2-7 TRBV29-1 many CSVFPAGDPSDEQYF
TRBJ2-1 TRBV24-1 NA CATSDSTSGSIYEQFF
TRBJ2-1 TRBV19 few CASSRSASGELFF
TRBJ2-5 TRBV7-2 few CASSSSLGVYQETQYF
TRBJ2-7 TRBV7-2 few CASSLDVASYEQYF
TRBJ2-1 TRBV4-1 NA CASRSLAGVNNEQFF
TRBJ1-2 TRBV12-3/TRBV12-4 many CASKDSMDYGYTF
TRBJ2-7 TRBV5-1 many CASSPDRGSSEQYF
TRBJ2-3 TRBV28 many CASSLRNRGPKTTDTQYF
TRBJ2-3 TRBV5-1 many CASTLWAATDTQYF
TRBJ2-7 TRBV28 many CASSYYGPTASKQQYF
TRBJ2-2 TRBV15 many CATSSLAGATGELFF
TRBJ2-7 TRBV10-3 NA CAISMTGDLDPLGYEQYF
TRBJ2-5 TRBV20-1 NA CSAREGQTSETQYF
TRBJ2-3 TRBV5-1 many CASRGLAGPSTDTQYF
TRBJ1-3 TRBV5-1 NA CASSLGTEGGNTIYF
TRBJ2-1 TRBV2 NA CASSDLGTTLVNEQFF
TRBJ1-2 TRBV6-1 many CASSESGTGSNGYTF
TRBJ2-1 TRBV29-1 NA CSVGPLAGNEQFF
TRBJ1-1 TRBV5-1 few CASSWGTDITEAFF
TRBJ2-1 TRBV2 NA CASGALRGNEQFF
TRBJ2-1 TRBV7-9 many CASSLDGKQFF
TRBJ2-7 TRBV5-1 NA CASSLNGGSTLLYEQYF
TRBJ2-1 TRBV27 NA CASGQLIEQFF
TRBJ2-3 TRBV4-2 many CASSQDKREGLTDTQYF
TRBJ1-4 TRBV3-1 NA CASSQTSPGHLFF
TRBJ2-7 TRBV6-5 NA CASSSPGTQYEQYF
TRBJ2-1 TRBV18 NA CASSPGLAGAFEQFF
TRBJ2-7 TRBV12-3/TRBV12-4 many CASSRQFLYEQYF
TRBJ2-3 TRBV20-1 many CSARGLAGGPDTQYF
TRBJ2-3 TRBV5-1 many CASSLAAPLTDTQYF
TRBJ2-5 TRBV14 NA CASSQDRGQYF
TRBJ1-5 TRBV29-1 many CSVSENSNQPQHF
TRBJ1-4 TRBV4-1 NA CASSQIQTNEKLFF
TRBJ2-1 TRBV21-1 NA CATPRGDRWYNEQFF
TRBJ2-5 TRBV5-1 few CASSPGSGQETQYF
TRBJ2-2 TRBV2 NA CASSSGEVRDPNAGELFF
TRBJ2-1 TRBV11-2 few CASSLEGPLPGLATYNEQFF
TRBJ2-7 TRBV7-8 many CASSLETRLLAAARYEQYF
TRBJ1-1 TRBV20-1 NA CSAYRENTEAFF
TRBJ2-7 TRBV5-5 few CASSGSTGSYEQYF
TRBJ2-3 TRBV29-1 few CSVADLANTDTQYF
TRBJ2-2 TRBV5-1 NA CASSFPRGSGTGELFF
TRBJ2-1 TRBV5-6 NA CASSPALECGDDEQFF
TRBJ2-1 TRBV5-6 many CASSYLAGGLGEQFF
TRBJ2-3 TRBV11-2 NA CASSLAPRKSDTQYF